This passage covers 20 T cell receptor beta chains from one sample sequenced in a study of T cells in Graves' hyperthyroidism and ophthalmopathy. Template material for amplifying TCR beta CDR3 regions consisted of RNA transcripts. In the first-round RT-PCR of the TCR CDR3, the HTBI primer set was used. MiXCR, applied by TCRdb to the multiplex PCR reads, yields one record per CDR3 protein. Here the sample spans roughly 98,000 distinct CDR3 sequences, roughly 39% being singletons. Specimen: peripheral blood or thyroid tissue (not recorded which). These TCRs come from a woman in her thirties with Graves' hyperthyroidism.

In DNA form, the CDR3 reads TGCGCCAGCAATCGTCAAGAGAGGAGCACTGAAGCTTTCTTT. It is translated as CASNRQERSTEAFF. The genes are TRBV5-1 and TRBJ1-1; D not certain. This CDR3 is built from 14 residues. Germline V gene lookup returns CDR1 SGHRS and CDR2 YFSETQ. The germline V and J ends were trimmed by 6 bases and 4 bases, with 16 bases remaining between them.

This clonotype was detected many times. The V and J genes are TRBV5-6 and TRBJ1-1; D is ambiguous. The V end was cut by 0 bases, the J end by 10 bases, with 16 bases between. In germline, CDR1 is SGHDT, CDR2 YYEEEE. The CDR3 has 14 residues. The CDR3 region has the DNA TGTGCCAGCAGCTTGGGGCCGGGAGGGTATCGAGCTTTCTTT. Its translation is CASSLGPGGYRAFF.

In its sample, this clonotype was seen many times. V gene TRBV12-5 combines with J gene TRBJ2-5; 8 bases fit TRBD2. The CDR3 has 14 residues. Germline CDR1 reads LGHNT; CDR2 reads FRNRAP. V was pared by 7 bases and J by 5 bases, with 9 bases of the junction left unmatched. The DNA of the CDR3 is TGTGCTAGTGCCCCCGCGGGAGGATGGGAGACCCAGTACTTC. Translation gives CASAPAGGWETQYF.

To note about this clonotype: This may come from a read error, since a much larger clone is one base off. This rearrangement joins TRBV13 to TRBJ2-7; D may match TRBD1 or TRBD2 (6 bases each). There are 14 residues in the CDR3. Germline CDR1 reads PRHDT; CDR2 reads FYEKMQ (reference sequence). V was trimmed by 6 bases and J by 9 bases, leaving 21 bases between them. CDR3 coding DNA: TGTGCCAGCAGTCCCCTAGAAGGGGGGCTCGGGCAGTACTTC. It specifies CASSPLEGGLGQYF.

This clonotype was found many times. This chain links TRBV6-5 with TRBJ2-2, with TRBD2 matching 8 bases. CDR1 is MNHEY and CDR2 is SVGAGI in the germline V gene. This CDR3 comprises 16 residues. V shed 5 bases and J 8 bases; nucleotides not matched to a gene: 13. CDR3 sequence: CASSRRAGALGGELFF. The CDR3 DNA reads as TGTGCCAGCAGTAGACGAGCGGGAGCACTCGGTGGGGAGCTGTTTTTT.

Comment on this clonotype: The conserved phenylalanine or tryptophan is not found at the CDR3 terminus, so this likely reflects a read error. The chain joins TRBV7-9 to TRBJ2-2; D may be TRBD2 (6 bases). The length of the CDR3 is 15 residues. The V gene lost 3 bases and the J gene lost 0 bases, with 8 bases spanning the gap. Germline V gene sequence: CDR1 SEHNR, CDR2 FQNEAQ (reference sequence). In DNA form, the CDR3 reads TGTGCCAGCAGCTTGGCGGGACCGAACACCGGGGAGCTGTTTTCT. Its translation: CASSLAGPNTGELFS.

Many counts were recorded for this clonotype. V gene TRBV5-5 combines with J gene TRBJ2-3; perhaps TRBD2 as D (5 bases). Germline CDR1 and CDR2: SGHKS and YYEKEE (reference sequence). The CDR3 loop spans 15 amino acids. Trimming removed 0 bases at V and 4 bases at J, with 12 bases between. The CDR3 sequence is CASSLDWAGADTQYF. CDR3 in DNA: TGTGCCAGCAGCTTGGACTGGGCGGGCGCAGATACGCAGTATTTT.

The chain has TRBV6-2 or TRBV6-3 and TRBJ2-7; D is ambiguous. The CDR3 contains 11 residues. Per the germline V gene, CDR1 is MNHEY and CDR2 is SVGEGT. The CDR3 DNA reads as TGTGCTAGGATCACGGGCTACGAGCAGTACTTC. Translated, it gives CARITGYEQYF.

CDR3 bases: TGTGCCAGCAGCAGAAGGACAGGGGTAGATGGCTACACCTTC. This codes for CASSRRTGVDGYTF. V usage is TRBV9 and J usage is TRBJ1-2; 9 bases line up with TRBD1. This CDR3 comprises 14 residues. Germline CDR1 and CDR2: SGDLS and YYNGEE. After removal of 4 bases from V and 6 bases from J, the junction contained 7 bases not matched to a gene. The full variable domain, in which reference TRBV9 and TRBJ1-2 provide the parts outside the CDR3, is DSGVTQTPKHLITATGQRVTLRCSPRSGDLSVYWYQQSLDQGLQFLIQYYNGEERAKGNILERFSAQQFPDLHSELNLSSLELGDSALYFCASSRRTGVDGYTFGSGTRLTVV.

The sample holds one count of this clonotype. The chain uses TRBV7-6 and TRBJ2-7; 11 positions match TRBD2. CDR1 is SGHVS and CDR2 is FNYEAQ in the germline V gene. Trimming cost V 1 base and J 3 bases; bases outside gene matches: 2. The CDR3 is 15 residues long. In DNA form, the CDR3 reads TGTGCCAGCAGCTTAGAACTAGCGGGAGTCTACGAGCAGTACTTC. The encoded protein is CASSLELAGVYEQYF.

The sample holds one count of this clonotype. CDR3 protein: CASSEAPRYF. CDR3 in DNA: TGTGCCAGCAGTGAAGCTCCCCGGTACTTC. The rearrangement links TRBV2 to TRBJ2-5; the D is unclear. This CDR3 is built from 10 residues. The V and J ends lost 0 bases and 13 bases respectively, with 6 bases between them. Germline-derived CDR1 and CDR2 are SNHLY and FYNNEI.

V is TRBV7-8 and J is TRBJ1-4; TRBD1 might be the D (5 bases). The germline gives CDR1 SGHVS, CDR2 FQNEAQ. The CDR3 is made up of 16 amino acids. V was clipped by 8 bases and J by 12 bases, with 28 bases between them. The CDR3 DNA sequence: TGTGCCAGCGGCTCCGAAGACGGGGCAGATGGAGAAGAACTGTTTTTT. It yields the protein CASGSEDGADGEELFF.

This clonotype was recorded many times. This rearrangement joins TRBV12-3 or TRBV12-4 to TRBJ1-6, with D hard to call. The V end lost 3 bases, the J end lost 9 bases, and 6 bases lay between the germline ends. This CDR3 has 12 amino acids. CDR3: CASSFTGSPLHF. DNA for the CDR3: TGTGCCAGCAGTTTTACCGGTTCACCCCTCCACTTT.

This clonotype occurred many times. This chain's CDR3 is CASSCPLTPLVGTGELFF. The CDR3 nucleotides are TGCGCCAGCAGCTGCCCCCTGACCCCGTTGGTAGGCACCGGGGAGCTGTTTTTT. The chain has TRBV5-1 and TRBJ2-2, with D hard to call. Germline loops: CDR1 SGHRS, CDR2 YFSETQ. V lost 3 bases and J 4 bases, leaving 22 bases between the germline ends. The CDR3 consists of 18 residues.

For this clonotype: A much bigger clone sits one base away, suggesting this may be a read error. Likely a read error: the CDR3 ends without its conserved phenylalanine or tryptophan. This chain links TRBV28 with TRBJ2-2; D gene unclear. Germline V lookup: CDR1 MDHEN, CDR2 SYDVKM. The CDR3 runs 11 residues. Trimming removed 1 base at V and 6 bases at J, with 0 bases between. This CDR3 reads CASSLSGELFL. The CDR3 DNA reads as TGTGCCAGCAGTTTATCCGGGGAGCTGTTTTTG.

This clonotype is labeled as medium-sized (0.01 to 0.1%). The chain links TRBV7-3 to TRBJ1-1; TRBD1 matches at 7 bases. The CDR3 sequence is 13 residues long. V trimming: 6 bases; J trimming: 4 bases; junction bases outside the gene matches: 5. CDR1 is SGHTA, CDR2 FQGTGA, per germline. The CDR3 sequence: CASRKGGGTEAFF. For the CDR3, the DNA is TGTGCCAGCAGAAAAGGGGGCGGCACTGAAGCTTTCTTT.

A remark on this clonotype: It is likely a read error, because the conserved phenylalanine at the end of the CDR3 is missing. The DNA is omitted, as the CDR3 cannot be located on it reliably, and the CDR3 follows TCRdb's listing. The chain recombines TRBV7-9 with TRBJ1-3; no check of the table's D call, TRBD1, against the DNA was made. The CDR3 is 10 amino acids in total, end residues counted. CDR1 and CDR2 from the germline V gene are SEHNR and FQNEAQ (reference sequence). CDR3 amino acids: CASRSTGHNP.

As regards this clonotype: Germline is not matched at one junction end, which may reflect a read error. This rearrangement joins TRBV29-1 to TRBJ2-7; a weak D match, TRBD1 (6 bases). This CDR3 has 15 residues. The germline V gene has CDR1 SQVTM and CDR2 ANQGSEA. In DNA form, the CDR3 reads TGCAGCGTCACCTCCGGGACACAAAGCTCCTACGGGCAGTACTTC. This encodes CSVTSGTQSSYGQYF.

This clonotype was counted at least ten times. The gene calls are TRBV9 and TRBJ1-1, with D perhaps matching TRBD1 (5 bases). CDR1 SGDLS and CDR2 YYNGEE come from the germline V gene. The CDR3 spans 13 residues. Deletions cut 0 bases from V and 6 bases from J, with 9 bases between. CDR3 bases: TGTGCCAGCAGCGTAGACAGGATCTCTGAAGCTTTCTTT. Translated: CASSVDRISEAFF.

For the CDR3, the DNA is TGTGCCAGCAGTGAGACAGGGGGGATCGAGACCCAGTACTTC. Its translation is CASSETGGIETQYF. The chain links TRBV13 to TRBJ2-5; 9 nucleotides line up with TRBD1. CDR1 is PRHDT, CDR2 FYEKMQ, per germline (reference sequence). The CDR3 covers 14 residues. V lost 6 bases, J lost 5 bases, and 7 bases stayed unmatched.